This TCR beta chain emerged from a study of shared clonotypes between healthy human individuals (dated by TCRdb to between 2020 and 2021). General notes on the study: The cohort included a few men and a couple of women between 18 and 49 years of age. Per donor, leukapheresis produced somewhere between about 0.8 and 9 billion PBMCs. To increase sequencing depth and limit assay-specific biases, different laboratories used diverse techniques to prepare libraries and sequence TCR repertoires. Blood TCR repertoires of a handful of healthy adults were deeply sequenced to estimate repertoire size and the extent of clonotype sharing between individuals. For each donor, three plates each were used for CD4 naive and CD4 memory, two plates were used for CD8 naive, and one plate was used for CD8 memory.

Overall study results and their limits: Higher generation probabilities were observed for clonotypes shared by all four sorted-subset donors than for non-shared clonotypes. Pairwise subsampling indicated that sequencing depth was expected to affect the degree of clonotype sharing among donors. The genetic and exposure-history diversity represented was limited by the small number of donors. Rarefaction of sorted-subset datasets indicated incomplete sequencing despite the large sequencing depth. Roughly 5.2% of naive CD4, roughly 3.6% of naive CD8, around 2.3% of memory CD4, and around 0.4% of memory CD8 clonotypes were shared across a few donors. Only blood was sampled, and tissue TCR repertoires likely differ from those in blood. Estimated clonotype richness was generally larger for naive than for memory subsets.

TCR CDR3 regions were amplified from genomic DNA by multiplex PCR using the deep immunoSEQ assay. Genomic DNA extracted from each cell subset was distributed evenly over all wells of several immunoSEQ 96-well plates, and each plate served as one replicate. For sorted subsets, roughly 200 ng of genomic DNA, equivalent to around 30,000 T cell genomes, went into each replicate PCR. Purified libraries were measured with a Qubit 3.0 fluorometer, size-checked on a Bioanalyzer 2100, and measured again with the KAPA Library Quantification kit. Each immunoSEQ 96-well plate was sequenced on its own single-read 150-cycle Illumina NextSeq 550 flow cell. The authors' pipeline ran thus. Because only junctional sequences without quality scores were contained in the immunoSEQ output, filtering matching that applied to full-length reads could not be performed. To assign V/J genes and CDR3, sequences were annotated against IMGT germline references using PyIR, a Python wrapper for IgBLAST v1.9. Any read was removed if the V/J assignment was weak (E-value above 1e-6), the CDR3 was missing, or the read contained stop codons, out-of-frame junctions, or ambiguous translated residues. V3J clonotypes were defined by identical inferred V gene, J gene, and CDR3 amino acid sequence. Percentage overlap between repertoires was calculated by dividing the number of shared unique clonotypes by the size of the smaller repertoire. Three approaches were used to assess repertoire richness: RTK rarefaction, the Chao1 estimator, and Recon v2.1 estimates of unobserved clonotypes. For all TCRbeta clonotypes obtained by the gDNA method from a few donors, generation probabilities were computed with OLGA. Held by TCRdb, this immuneACCESS table contains in-frame sequences only and omits some clones. Under half of the omission traces to an unresolved V gene where checked; the cause of the rest is unknown. V and J calls and clone size are copied from that table; D and trimming were computed from the DNA. The sample includes roughly 640,000 clones, with approximately 79% observed a single time. 1.5% to 2% of the sample lies in the top ten.

The donors were healthy, HIV-negative adults with no recently reported acute infections or vaccinations. Every donor was a Caucasian adult living in Nashville, Tennessee, USA. Magnetic negative selection was used to enrich CD4+ T cells, after which naive cells were positively selected on CD45RA and the negative fraction became the memory subset. Blood was collected by leukapheresis, and PBMCs were isolated by Ficoll-Histopaque density gradient centrifugation and then cryopreserved in liquid nitrogen vapor phase. Analytical flow cytometry was used to check the purity and quantity of each magnetically sorted T cell population. From each sorted fraction, genomic DNA was isolated and quantified by UV absorbance on a Nanodrop 2000c. This clone has just one count. The antigen it recognizes is unknown. Per-base quality was not reported, and no clone a single base away is much larger than it. Between the V and J ends, shortened by 6 bases and 1 base respectively, the junction contains 18 bases. In the germline V gene, CDR1 corresponds to MDHEN and CDR2 to SYDVKM. The CDR3 covers 16 residues, taking in both the cysteine and the phenylalanine. Only the CDR3 portion is preserved as DNA: 48 bases, with reading frame beginning at the first base.

The chain links TRBV28 with TRBJ1-1, and TRBD1 may be the D gene, going by 6 matching bases. Sequenced material: memory CD4+ T cells sorted from blood. The intended sense of this specimen's cell subset or site label: CD45RA-negative fraction. The clonotype originates from a woman younger than 45 in good health. The CDR3: CASRGTKDRRNTEAFF. The sequenced DNA is TGTGCCAGCAGGGGGACCAAGGACAGACGGAACACTGAAGCTTTCTTT.